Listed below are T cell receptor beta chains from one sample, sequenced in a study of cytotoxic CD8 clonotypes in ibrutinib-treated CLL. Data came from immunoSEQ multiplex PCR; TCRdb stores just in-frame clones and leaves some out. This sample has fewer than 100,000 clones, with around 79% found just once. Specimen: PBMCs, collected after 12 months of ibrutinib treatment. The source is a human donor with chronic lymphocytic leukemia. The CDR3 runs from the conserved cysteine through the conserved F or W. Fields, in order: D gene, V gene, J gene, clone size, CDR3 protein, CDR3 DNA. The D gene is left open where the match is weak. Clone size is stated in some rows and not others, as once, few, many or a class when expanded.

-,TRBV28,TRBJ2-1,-,CASTTLRTENYNEQFF,TGTGCCAGCACCACACTCCGGACAGAAAACTACAATGAGCAGTTCTTC
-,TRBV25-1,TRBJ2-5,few,CARGLPKTQYF,TGTGCCAGGGGACTTCCTAAGACCCAGTACTTC
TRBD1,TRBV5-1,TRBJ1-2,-,CASSPGDARQGNGYTF,TGCGCCAGCAGCCCCGGGGACGCAAGACAGGGGAATGGCTACACCTTC
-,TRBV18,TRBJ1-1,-,CASSPVGYTEAFF,TGTGCCAGCTCACCGGTGGGGTACACTGAAGCTTTCTTT
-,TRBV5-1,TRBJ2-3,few,CASSLGSRVAGDTQYF,TGCGCCAGCAGCTTGGGGTCGAGGGTTGCGGGGGATACGCAGTATTTT
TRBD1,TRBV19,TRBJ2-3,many,CAAQGGQGPADTQYF,TGTGCCGCTCAGGGGGGACAGGGGCCGGCAGATACGCAGTATTTT
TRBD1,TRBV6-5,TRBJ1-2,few,CASSYRGDRPNYGYTF,TGTGCCAGCAGTTACCGGGGGGACAGGCCCAACTATGGCTACACCTTC
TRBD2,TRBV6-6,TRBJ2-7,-,CASSPPGDSPGGEQYF,TGTGCCAGCAGCCCCCCGGGGGACTCCCCGGGGGGCGAGCAGTACTTC
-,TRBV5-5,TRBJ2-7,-,CASSLGAPAVGEQYF,TGTGCCAGCAGCTTAGGGGCTCCCGCGGTGGGGGAGCAGTACTTC
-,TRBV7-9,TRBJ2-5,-,CASSPKAAQETQYF,TGTGCCAGCAGCCCAAAAGCGGCTCAAGAGACCCAGTACTTC
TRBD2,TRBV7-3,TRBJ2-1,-,CASSLGTSGRVEQFF,TGTGCCAGCAGCTTAGGGACTAGCGGGAGGGTTGAGCAGTTCTTC
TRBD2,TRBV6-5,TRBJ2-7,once,CASRRGLAGLYEQYF,TGTGCCAGCAGAAGGGGGCTAGCGGGACTCTACGAGCAGTACTTC
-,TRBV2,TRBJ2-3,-,CASSERPHTDTQYF,TGTGCCAGCAGTGAAAGACCTCACACAGATACGCAGTATTTT
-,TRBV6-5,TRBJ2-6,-,CASSPREPNVLTF,TGTGCCAGCAGTCCCCGGGAGCCGAACGTCCTGACTTTC
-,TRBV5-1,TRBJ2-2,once,CASAPGGHYRVFF,TGCGCCAGCGCCCCGGGTGGACATTATAGGGTGTTTTTT
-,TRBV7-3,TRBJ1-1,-,CASSLWGPLGDEAFF,TGTGCCAGCAGCTTATGGGGACCACTGGGGGATGAAGCTTTCTTT
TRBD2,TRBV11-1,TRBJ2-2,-,CASSLAAGGTGELFF,TGTGCCAGCAGCTTAGCGGCCGGGGGGACCGGGGAGCTGTTTTTT
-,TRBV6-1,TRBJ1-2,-,CASRDSLYGYTF,TGTGCCAGCAGGGACAGTTTGTATGGCTACACCTTC
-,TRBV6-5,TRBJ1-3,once,CASSPDGYSGNTIYF,TGTGCCAGCAGTCCCGACGGTTACTCTGGAAACACCATATATTTT
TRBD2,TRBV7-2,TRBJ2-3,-,CASSTRLAGVGADTQYF,TGTGCCAGCAGCACGCGACTAGCGGGAGTCGGGGCAGATACGCAGTATTTT
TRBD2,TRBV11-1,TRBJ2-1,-,CASSPRASGGDEQFF,TGTGCCAGCAGCCCCCGGGCTAGCGGGGGCGATGAGCAGTTCTTC
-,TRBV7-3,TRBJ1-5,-,CASSSGAGQPQHF,TGTGCCAGCAGCTCGGGGGCAGGTCAGCCCCAGCATTTT
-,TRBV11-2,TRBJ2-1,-,CASSLSAGAGNEQFF,TGTGCCAGCAGCTTATCTGCGGGGGCCGGGAATGAGCAGTTCTTC
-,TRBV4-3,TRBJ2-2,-,CASSQDLGGVVSGELFF,TGCGCCAGCAGCCAAGATCTGGGGGGAGTGGTGTCCGGGGAGCTGTTTTTT
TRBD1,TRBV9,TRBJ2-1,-,CASSVGQGWVMGQFF,TGTGCCAGCAGCGTCGGACAGGGGTGGGTGATGGGGCAGTTCTTC
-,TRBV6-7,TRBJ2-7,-,CASSEAAGSPYEQYF,TGTGCCAGCAGTGAAGCGGCGGGTAGCCCCTACGAGCAGTACTTC
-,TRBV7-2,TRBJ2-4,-,CASSLVGDTVAKNIQYF,TGTGCCAGCAGCTTAGTGGGGGACACTGTAGCCAAAAACATTCAGTACTTC
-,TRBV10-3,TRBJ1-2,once,CAISEGRYTYGYTF,TGTGCCATCAGTGAAGGACGGTATACCTATGGCTACACCTTC
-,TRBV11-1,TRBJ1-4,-,CASSPLTSATNEKLFF,TGTGCCAGCAGCCCTCTCACCTCGGCGACTAATGAAAAACTGTTTTTT
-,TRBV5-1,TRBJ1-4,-,CASSLWGGTNEKLFF,TGCGCCAGCAGCTTGTGGGGGGGCACTAATGAAAAACTGTTTTTT
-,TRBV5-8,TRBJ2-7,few,CASSPWGAVEQYF,TGTGCCAGCAGCCCCTGGGGGGCTGTCGAGCAGTACTTC
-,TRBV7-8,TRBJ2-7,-,CASSLVSYSYEQYF,TGTGCCAGCAGCTTAGTCTCATACTCCTACGAGCAGTACTTC
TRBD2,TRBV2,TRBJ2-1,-,CASRMNSGRAWDEQFF,TGTGCCAGCAGAATGAATAGCGGGAGGGCCTGGGATGAGCAGTTCTTC
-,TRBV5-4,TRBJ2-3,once,CASSLGSDTQYF,TGTGCCAGCAGCTTGGGATCAGATACGCAGTATTTT
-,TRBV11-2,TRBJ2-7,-,CASSLGGGYEQYF,TGTGCCAGCAGCTTAGGTGGAGGCTACGAGCAGTACTTC
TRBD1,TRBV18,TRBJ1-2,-,CASSPGQGGYYGYTF,TGTGCCAGCTCACCAGGACAGGGGGGATACTATGGCTACACCTTC
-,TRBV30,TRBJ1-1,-,CASHRENTEAFF,TGTGCCTCCCATAGGGAGAACACTGAAGCTTTCTTT
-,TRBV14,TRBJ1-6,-,CASSLGSPLHF,TGTGCCAGCAGCCTAGGGTCACCCCTCCACTTT
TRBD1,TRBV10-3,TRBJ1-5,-,CAISAAGRGSNQPQHF,TGTGCCATCAGTGCGGCGGGCAGGGGGAGCAATCAGCCCCAGCATTTT
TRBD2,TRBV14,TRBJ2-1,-,CASSQGLAEVEQFF,TGTGCCAGCAGCCAAGGACTAGCGGAGGTGGAGCAGTTCTTC
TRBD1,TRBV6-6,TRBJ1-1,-,CASSSTTRQGNTEAFF,TGTGCCAGCAGTTCCACCACTAGACAGGGGAACACTGAAGCTTTCTTT
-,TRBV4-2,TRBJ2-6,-,CASSSQPSGANVLTF,TGTGCCAGCAGCTCCCAGCCCTCTGGGGCCAACGTCCTGACTTTC
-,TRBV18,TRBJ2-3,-,CASSPPLAGGADTQYF,TGTGCCAGCTCACCACCCCTAGCTGGGGGCGCAGATACGCAGTATTTT
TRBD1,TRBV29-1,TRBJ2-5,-,CSVEGAGGWETQYF,TGCAGCGTTGAAGGGGCAGGGGGATGGGAGACCCAGTACTTC
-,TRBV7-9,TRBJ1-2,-,CASSPRGDYGYTF,TGTGCCAGCAGCCCCCGGGGGGACTATGGCTACACCTTC